The rows below give T cell receptor beta chains drawn from one sample of a study of blood T cell repertoires in COVID-19. Produced via immunoSEQ multiplex PCR; TCRdb's table is partial and in-frame only. The data contain approximately 170,000 clones, approximately 87% of them seen just once; the ten biggest clones take up approximately 4%. Sequenced sample: peripheral blood. The receptors shown here come from a woman between 65 and 79 years old with acute or convalescent COVID-19. The CDR3 runs from the conserved cysteine through the conserved F or W. A D gene is named only where the DNA matches it firmly. Size values are once, few and many counts, or a class for expanded clones, and some rows have none.

d_gene | j_gene | v_gene | abundance | CDR3nt | CDR3aa
TRBD2 | TRBJ2-1 | TRBV11-3 | . | TGTGCCAGCAGCTTAGTTGGTAGCGGGTACAATGAGCAGTTCTTC | CASSLVGSGYNEQFF
. | TRBJ1-5 | TRBV2 | . | TGTGCCAGCAGTCTAGGATTAAATCAGCCCCAGCATTTT | CASSLGLNQPQHF
. | TRBJ2-7 | TRBV20-1 | . | TGCAGTGCAGACACTAGCTACGAGCAGTACTTC | CSADTSYEQYF
. | TRBJ2-7 | TRBV5-4 | . | TGTGCCAGCAGCTTGGACGCGACATTTAGCTACGAGCAGTACTTC | CASSLDATFSYEQYF
. | TRBJ2-1 | TRBV5-1 | . | TGCGCCAGCAGCCTGGGAGGGGGCTCCTACAATGAGCAGTTCTTC | CASSLGGGSYNEQFF
. | TRBJ1-2 | TRBV30 | . | TGTGCCTGGAGTGTGGAGGTTGGCTACACCTTC | CAWSVEVGYTF
. | TRBJ1-5 | TRBV28 | . | TGTGCCAGCAGCTCCCGGGACAACAATCAGCCCCAGCATTTT | CASSSRDNNQPQHF
. | TRBJ1-2 | TRBV19 | . | TGTGCCAGTAGTATCTCCGCTCCAGGGAGGGGACCGACTAACTATGGCTACACCTTC | CASSISAPGRGPTNYGYTF
TRBD1 | TRBJ2-7 | TRBV19 | . | TGTGCCAGTAGTCAGCGGACAGGGTTCGAGCAGTACTTC | CASSQRTGFEQYF
TRBD2 | TRBJ2-1 | TRBV6-2/TRBV6-3 | . | TGTGCCAGCAGCAAGACTAGCGGGGGGGCAAATGAGCAGTTCTTC | CASSKTSGGANEQFF
. | TRBJ2-1 | TRBV6-5 | . | TGTGCCAGCAGTTCATTTGGACAGCAGGATGAGCAGTTCTTC | CASSSFGQQDEQFF
. | TRBJ2-5 | TRBV28 | . | TGTGCCAGCAGTTTATTCCGGGGGAGACACCAAGAGACCCAGTACTTC | CASSLFRGRHQETQYF
. | TRBJ2-7 | TRBV13 | . | TGTGCCAGCAGCCTAAGGGACTTCTCCTACGAGCAGTACTTC | CASSLRDFSYEQYF
. | TRBJ1-6 | TRBV4-3 | . | TGCGCCAGCAGCCAAGATGGCGCCAGGGCTACTACCCTCCACTTT | CASSQDGARATTLHF
. | TRBJ1-2 | TRBV28 | . | TGTGCCAGCAGCCTAGACAGTACCTATGGCTACACCTTC | CASSLDSTYGYTF
. | TRBJ2-1 | TRBV6-2/TRBV6-3 | . | TGTGCCAGCAGTTACGCCCGCGGGATTACCTACAATGAGCAGTTCTTC | CASSYARGITYNEQFF
. | TRBJ2-3 | TRBV5-1 | . | TGCGCCAGCAACCTAGGAGGGGTGGCAGATACGCAGTATTTT | CASNLGGVADTQYF
TRBD2 | TRBJ2-1 | TRBV4-1 | . | TGCGCCAGCAGCCAAGTTAACTCGCGGGAGGTTTACAATGAGCAGTTCTTC | CASSQVNSREVYNEQFF
. | TRBJ1-4 | TRBV21-1 | . | TGTGCCAGCAGCAAACAGCCGGACAGGGAGAATGAAAAACTGTTTTTT | CASSKQPDRENEKLFF
. | TRBJ2-1 | TRBV11-3 | once | TGTGCCACCGCCGGGACATCAGGTGAGCAGTTCTTC | CATAGTSGEQFF
TRBD1 | TRBJ2-1 | TRBV19 | . | TGTGCCAGTAGTATACTTACCGGGACAGGCAATGAGCAGTTCTTC | CASSILTGTGNEQFF
TRBD1 | TRBJ1-4 | TRBV27 | . | TGTGCCAGCAGTGAGGCGACAGGGGGTAATGAAAAACTGTTTTTT | CASSEATGGNEKLFF
TRBD1 | TRBJ2-1 | TRBV11-2 | . | TGTGCCAGCAGCTTAACAGGGGCGAAAAACAATGAGCAGTTCTTC | CASSLTGAKNNEQFF
. | TRBJ1-2 | TRBV7-2 | . | TGTGCCAGCAGCTTAGGGCTGGGGGGAAGGGATGGCTACACCTTC | CASSLGLGGRDGYTF
TRBD1 | TRBJ1-1 | TRBV4-3 | . | TGCGCCAGCAGCCAAGACGGGACAGGGTATTCGGTTTCCAACACTGAAGCTTTCTTT | CASSQDGTGYSVSNTEAFF
TRBD1 | TRBJ1-3 | TRBV30 | . | TGTGCCTGGAGTTCGCGACAGGGAACCTCTGGAAACACCATATATTTT | CAWSSRQGTSGNTIYF
TRBD1 | TRBJ1-1 | TRBV7-2 | . | TGTGCCAGCAGCACGGACAGGGGGAGGACTGAAGCTTTCTTT | CASSTDRGRTEAFF
. | TRBJ2-7 | TRBV19 | . | TGTGCCAGTAGTCTATCCTACACATCCGGGACTCCCTACCGCATCTACGAGCAGTACTTC | CASSLSYTSGTPYRIYEQYF
TRBD1 | TRBJ2-2 | TRBV18 | . | TGTGCCAGCTCACGGGGACAGATGAACACCGGGGAGCTGTTTTTT | CASSRGQMNTGELFF